Listed below are T cell receptor beta chains from one sample, sequenced in a study of Graves' ophthalmopathy and Graves' hyperthyroidism. MiXCR was run by TCRdb on the multiplex PCR reads, yielding one entry per CDR3 protein. This repertoire shows some 240,000 distinct CDR3 sequences, about 46% found once; its top ten account for around 43%. Sequenced sample: peripheral blood. The receptors here all came from an adult man with Graves' ophthalmopathy. CDR3s include the opening cysteine and the closing phenylalanine or tryptophan. Fields, in order: V gene, D gene, clone size, CDR3 length, J gene, CDR3 protein, CDR3 DNA. D genes are given only for firm matches. Only part of the rows carry a size: once, few, many, or a class if the clone is expanded.

>TRBV9|.|.|15|TRBJ2-2
CASTVYSQNTGELFF
TGTGCCAGCACCGTGTATAGCCAGAACACCGGGGAGCTGTTTTTT
>TRBV11-2|.|.|16|TRBJ2-7
CASTPPEWGSYYEQYF
TGTGCCAGCACCCCTCCCGAGTGGGGGTCCTACTACGAGCAGTACTTC
>TRBV9|.|once|13|TRBJ2-7
CASGPPTLREQYF
TGTGCTAGTGGTCCACCGACCCTACGAGAGCAGTACTTC
>TRBV6-2/TRBV6-3|.|.|14|TRBJ1-5
CASSYVEGSQPQHF
TGTGCCAGCAGTTACGTTGAGGGGAGTCAGCCCCAGCATTTT
>TRBV9|.|.|14|TRBJ1-2
CASSVAKTTQGYTF
TGTGCCAGCAGCGTAGCTAAAACTACCCAGGGCTACACCTTC
>TRBV7-9|TRBD1|.|18|TRBJ1-2
CASSAGQTFLVANYGYTF
TGTGCCAGCAGCGCGGGACAGACCTTTTTAGTAGCTAACTATGGCTACACCTTC
>TRBV7-9|.|few|12|TRBJ1-5
CASSPLNQPQHF
TGTGCCAGCAGCCCCCTTAATCAGCCCCAGCATTTT
>TRBV10-3|.|few|14|TRBJ2-5
CASSEGQGRQTQYF
TGTGCCAGCAGTGAGGGGCAGGGCCGGCAGACCCAGTACTTC
>TRBV9|TRBD1|many|15|TRBJ1-2
CASSEGQGAGYGYTF
TGTGCCAGCAGCGAGGGACAGGGGGCAGGATATGGCTACACCTTC
>TRBV7-9|TRBD1|.|14|TRBJ2-7
CASSPQTGGYEQYF
TGTGCCAGCAGCCCACAGACAGGGGGCTACGAGCAGTACTTC
>TRBV19|.|.|13|TRBJ2-7
CASSPYQGIEQYF
TGTGCCAGTAGCCCTTATCAGGGTATCGAGCAGTACTTC
>TRBV19|TRBD2|.|14|TRBJ2-7
CASSIESGSYEQYF
TGTGCCAGTAGTATAGAGAGCGGGAGCTACGAGCAGTACTTC
>TRBV6-6|.|.|17|TRBJ2-6
CASSYSGYGTGANVLTF
TGTGCCAGCAGTTATTCGGGATATGGCACCGGGGCCAACGTCCTGACTTTC
>TRBV4-1|.|few|14|TRBJ2-5
CASSASLGGGTQYF
TGCGCCAGCAGCGCGAGTCTCGGGGGCGGGACCCAGTACTTC
>TRBV10-3|TRBD1|.|12|TRBJ2-7
CALGTGVVEQYF
TGTGCCTTAGGGACAGGGGTAGTCGAGCAGTACTTC
>TRBV7-2|TRBD1|few|15|TRBJ2-7
CASSTSGTGNYEQYF
TGTGCCAGCAGCACCTCCGGGACAGGCAACTACGAGCAGTACTTC
>TRBV24-1|.|many|15|TRBJ1-2
CATSDPQGSLDGYTF
TGTGCCACCAGTGATCCTCAGGGGAGTTTGGATGGCTACACCTTC
>TRBV5-1|TRBD2|.|15|TRBJ2-7
CASSLVTGGGDEQYF
TGCGCCAGCAGCTTAGTAACGGGAGGTGGCGACGAGCAGTACTTC
>TRBV12-3/TRBV12-4|.|.|13|TRBJ1-1
CASSDQGNTEAFF
TGTGCCAGCAGTGACCAGGGGAACACTGAAGCTTTCTTT
>TRBV25-1|.|.|15|TRBJ2-1
CASSAQDSSYNEQFF
TGTGCCAGCAGCGCACAGGATAGCTCCTACAATGAGCAGTTCTTC
>TRBV7-9|.|.|17|TRBJ2-5
CASRVRGRGPYQETQYF
TGTGCCAGCAGGGTCCGGGGGCGGGGCCCGTACCAAGAGACCCAGTACTTC
>TRBV29-1|TRBD1|.|14|TRBJ1-4
CSGQPGQVGEGLFF
TGCAGCGGCCAACCGGGACAGGTGGGGGAGGGACTGTTTTTT
>TRBV5-6|TRBD2|.|14|TRBJ2-7
CASNHLAGGYEQYF
TGTGCCAGCAACCATCTAGCGGGGGGCTACGAGCAGTACTTC
>TRBV10-2|.|once|14|TRBJ1-6
CASSSAGAASPLHF
TGCGCCAGCAGCTCGGCTGGGGCCGCATCACCCCTCCACTTT
>TRBV2|.|.|13|TRBJ1-5
CASRWGENQPQHF
TGTGCCAGCAGGTGGGGTGAAAATCAGCCCCAGCATTTT
>TRBV7-9|TRBD1|many|14|TRBJ1-1
CASTRQGMNTEAFF
TGTGCCAGCACGCGACAGGGGATGAACACTGAAGCTTTCTTT
>TRBV9|.|.|14|TRBJ1-6
CASSLAGRDSPLHF
TGTGCCAGCAGTTTAGCGGGGCGCGATTCACCCCTCCACTTT
>TRBV9|.|.|13|TRBJ2-2
CASSVGTDGELFF
TGTGCCAGCAGCGTAGGGACGGACGGGGAGCTGTTTTTT
>TRBV2|.|.|13|TRBJ1-6
CASSWTEGSPLHF
TGTGCCAGCAGTTGGACGGAGGGTTCACCCCTCCACTTT
>TRBV25-1|TRBD1|.|14|TRBJ2-3
CASSEWTGDDTQYF
TGTGCCAGCAGTGAATGGACAGGGGACGATACGCAGTATTTT
>TRBV5-1|.|.|14|TRBJ2-7
CASSLDRLNYEQYF
TGCGCCAGCAGCTTGGACAGGCTGAACTACGAGCAGTACTTC
>TRBV13|.|few|13|TRBJ1-2
CASTSDSPYGYTF
TGTGCCAGCACCTCGGACAGCCCTTATGGCTACACCTTC
>TRBV12-3/TRBV12-4|TRBD1|few|18|TRBJ2-6
CASSQSQGAGAGANVLTF
TGTGCCAGCAGCCAATCCCAGGGGGCAGGAGCTGGGGCCAACGTCCTGACTTTC
>TRBV24-1|.|few|14|TRBJ2-7
CATSDGIKWDEQYF
TGTGCCACCAGTGATGGTATAAAATGGGACGAGCAGTACTTC
>TRBV2|.|few|18|TRBJ2-7
CASSGTVQTQGPGSEQYF
TGTGCCAGCAGTGGGACAGTCCAAACGCAGGGACCGGGCTCCGAGCAGTACTTC
>TRBV2|TRBD1|.|15|TRBJ1-5
CASSGIGQGREPQHF
TGTGCCAGCAGTGGGATAGGACAGGGTCGGGAGCCCCAGCATTTT
>TRBV5-1|TRBD1|.|14|TRBJ2-7
CASSREDRSYEQYF
TGCGCCAGCAGCCGCGAGGACAGGTCCTACGAGCAGTACTTC
>TRBV24-1|.|few|16|TRBJ1-4
CATSDGTAGEYEKLFF
TGTGCCACCAGTGATGGTACAGCGGGGGAATATGAAAAACTGTTTTTT
>TRBV20-1|TRBD1|few|15|TRBJ1-6
CSARDRGRFGSPLHF
TGCAGTGCAAGGGACAGGGGGCGATTCGGTTCACCCCTCCACTTT
>TRBV19|.|.|15|TRBJ1-2
CATRPGESTNYGYTF
TGTGCCACGAGGCCTGGGGAGTCCACTAACTATGGCTACACCTTC
>TRBV7-9|TRBD1|.|13|TRBJ2-7
CASSWGQGGEQYF
TGTGCCAGCAGCTGGGGACAGGGAGGCGAGCAGTACTTC
>TRBV10-3|.|many|12|TRBJ1-1
CAISETNTEAFF
TGTGCCATCAGTGAGACGAACACTGAAGCTTTCTTT
>TRBV12-5|TRBD1|.|14|TRBJ1-1
CASGLKGQNSEAFF
TGTGCTAGTGGTTTAAAGGGACAGAACTCGGAAGCTTTCTTT
>TRBV3-1|TRBD1|.|17|TRBJ1-3
CASSHYEGQGYGNTIYF
TGTGCCAGCAGCCATTATGAGGGACAGGGCTACGGAAACACCATATATTTT
>TRBV19|TRBD1|.|15|TRBJ1-2
CASSDQGQGTYGYTF
TGTGCCAGTAGTGACCAGGGACAGGGGACCTATGGCTACACCTTC
>TRBV7-3|TRBD1|.|17|TRBJ1-2
CASSQTGTGGAYYGYTF
TGTGCCAGCAGCCAGACCGGGACAGGGGGCGCGTACTATGGCTACACCTTC
>TRBV19|.|few|13|TRBJ1-5
CASNQYSNQPQHF
TGTGCCAGTAACCAGTATAGCAATCAGCCCCAGCATTTT
>TRBV15|.|few|18|TRBJ2-6
CATSRAWVGVSGANVLTF
TGTGCCACCAGCAGAGCTTGGGTCGGGGTCTCTGGGGCCAACGTCCTGACTTTC